Each of the 14 T cell receptor beta chains below was sequenced from the same sample in a study of T cells after yellow fever vaccination. One entry per CDR3 protein results from TCRdb running MiXCR on the 5' RACE reads. The sample has more than 350,000 distinct CDR3 sequences, about 9.9% seen once. The sequences come from PBMCs, collected on the day of the first yellow fever vaccination. The receptors derive from a man between 18 and 29 years old who received the YFV17D yellow fever vaccine.

CDR3 loop: CASSYSIANGYTF. The CDR3 DNA reads as TGTGCCAGCAGTTACTCGATTGCGAATGGCTACACCTTC. This chain links TRBV6-5 with TRBJ1-2, with D unclear. V was shortened by 0 bases and J by 6 bases, with 8 bases between the two germline ends. The CDR3 consists of 13 residues. CDR1 and CDR2 from the germline V gene are MNHEY and SVGAGI.

This clonotype was counted many times. The chain recombines TRBV20-1 with TRBJ2-5; 9 positions agree with TRBD2. V lost 6 bases, J lost 3 bases, and 5 bases stayed unmatched. The CDR3 has 13 residues. Germline V gene data show CDR1 as DFQATT and CDR2 as SNEGSKA (reference sequence). The CDR3 nucleotides read TGCAGTGCCGTAATAGCGGGGGAAGAGACCCAGTACTTC. This encodes CSAVIAGEETQYF.

This sequence joins TRBV9 and TRBJ2-1, with D perhaps being TRBD1 or TRBD2 (5 bases each). The V gene lost 0 bases and the J gene lost 6 bases, with 16 bases spanning the gap. CDR3 length: 16 residues. CDR1 is SGDLS and CDR2 is YYNGEE in the germline V gene. The CDR3 protein is CASSVGDRARANEQFF. Written as DNA, the CDR3 is TGTGCCAGCAGCGTAGGGGACCGAGCGCGGGCCAATGAGCAGTTCTTC.

This clonotype showed up many times. This chain uses TRBV25-1 with TRBJ2-3; TRBD2 matches 8 bases. After removal of 4 bases from V and 0 bases from J, the junction contained 6 bases not matched to a gene. Germline CDR1 reads MGHDK; CDR2 reads SYGVNS. The CDR3 has 16 residues. This CDR3 is CASSVPTSDSTDTQYF. The CDR3 nucleotides read TGTGCCAGCAGTGTGCCGACTAGCGATAGCACAGATACGCAGTATTTT.

In its sample, this clonotype was seen a few times. V and J are TRBV6-5 and TRBJ1-1, with D uncertain. Germline V gene sequence: CDR1 MNHEY, CDR2 SVGAGI. There are 14 residues in the CDR3. V shed 0 bases and J shed 4 bases, with 9 bases lying between them. The CDR3 reads CASSYSVRPTEAFF. The DNA for the CDR3 is TGTGCCAGCAGTTACTCGGTCCGGCCCACTGAAGCTTTCTTT.

J is TRBJ1-5 and V is TRBV6-6, with D maybe TRBD1 (6 bases). The CDR3 extends over 13 amino acids. CDR1 is MNHNY, CDR2 SVGAGI, per germline (reference sequence). Trimming removed 6 bases from V and 7 bases from J, with 13 bases in between. The CDR3 loop reads CASSRQVRQPQHF. CDR3 coding DNA: TGTGCCAGCAGCCGACAGGTACGGCAGCCCCAGCATTTT.

This clonotype occurred a few times. The chain joins TRBV7-9 to TRBJ2-5; D is undetermined. The CDR3 contains 12 residues. Trimming shortened V by 1 base and J by 10 bases, and 10 bases separated the two germline ends. Germline loops: CDR1 SEHNR, CDR2 FQNEAQ (reference sequence). In DNA, the CDR3 is TGTGCCAGCAGCTTAGTTAGAGAGGTCCAGTACTTC. It translates to CASSLVREVQYF.

This chain uses TRBV18 with TRBJ1-4; D possibly corresponds to TRBD1 (5 bases). This CDR3 comprises 14 residues. Trimming pared 7 bases from V and 10 bases from J, leaving 19 bases between. The V gene's germline CDR1 is KGHSH and CDR2 LQKENI. For the CDR3, the DNA is TGTGCCAGCTTAAACCCGGGACTGGAGGGAAAACTGTTTTTT. It is translated as CASLNPGLEGKLFF.

The rearrangement joins TRBV5-1 to TRBJ1-4; the D gene is possibly TRBD1 (5 bases). The CDR3 length is 15 residues. From germline, CDR1 is SGHRS and CDR2 YFSETQ. With 3 bases removed from V and 6 bases from J, the gap between germline ends came to 15 bases. The CDR3 loop is CASSYNTGFDEKLFF. CDR3 bases: TGCGCCAGCAGCTACAATACAGGTTTTGATGAAAAACTGTTTTTT. The full variable domain, its missing parts supplied by reference TRBV5-1 and TRBJ1-4, is KAGVTQTPRYLIKTRGQQVTLSCSPISGHRSVSWYQQTPGQGLQFLFEYFSETQRNKGNFPGRFSGRQFSNSRSEMNVSTLELGDSALYLCASSYNTGFDEKLFFGSGTQLSVL.

The chain is built from TRBV20-1 and TRBJ2-2; D is perhaps TRBD1 or TRBD2 (6 bases each). The germline V gene encodes CDR1 DFQATT and CDR2 SNEGSKA (reference sequence). The V gene lost 1 base and the J gene lost 6 bases, with 15 bases spanning the gap. CDR3 length: 15 amino acids. CDR3 protein: CSARVGGGYAGELFF. Written as DNA, the CDR3 is TGCAGTGCTAGAGTGGGGGGCGGTTATGCCGGGGAGCTGTTTTTT.

The chain links TRBV15 to TRBJ1-2; 11 bases align to TRBD1. The CDR3 extends over 16 amino acids. Germline CDR1 reads LNHNV; CDR2 reads YYDKDF (reference sequence). After removal of 0 bases from V and 8 bases from J, the junction contained 8 bases not matched to a gene. The CDR3 nucleotides are TGTGCCACCAGCAGAGACCGAGGACAGGGGGCGAAAGGCTACACCTTC. This encodes CATSRDRGQGAKGYTF.

This clonotype was seen more than once but under ten times. The rearrangement joins TRBV11-3 to TRBJ1-1; D is unclear. The CDR3 runs 13 residues. Germline V lookup: CDR1 SGHNT, CDR2 YENEEA. Trimming shortened V by 2 bases and J by 1 base, and 5 bases separated the two germline ends. CDR3 DNA: TGTGCCAGCAGCTTAAACACGAACACTGAAGCTTTCTTT. Protein: CASSLNTNTEAFF. The variable domain in full, completed from reference TRBV11-3 and TRBJ1-1, reads EAGVVQSPRYKIIEKKQPVAFWCNPISGHNTLYWYLQNLGQGPELLIRYENEEAVDDSQLPKDRFSAERLKGVDSTLKIQPAELGDSAVYLCASSLNTNTEAFFGQGTRLTVV.

This clonotype appeared a single time. The V call is TRBV7-9, the J call TRBJ2-1; possible D gene TRBD2, 6 bases. With 3 bases removed from V and 0 bases from J, the gap between germline ends came to 12 bases. CDR3 length: 16 residues. CDR1 and CDR2 from the germline V gene are SEHNR and FQNEAQ (reference sequence). Written as DNA, the CDR3 is TGTGCCAGCAGCTTCTTTCCGGACTACTCCTACAATGAGCAGTTCTTC. Protein product: CASSFFPDYSYNEQFF.

The V gene is TRBV19, the J gene TRBJ2-3; D is uncertain. The CDR3 is 14 residues long. The germline V gene has CDR1 LNHDA and CDR2 SQIVND (reference sequence). V lost 6 bases, J lost 5 bases, and 15 bases lay in between. CDR3 sequence reads: CASRSPNPGDTQYF. DNA of the CDR3: TGTGCCAGTAGATCGCCCAACCCGGGAGATACGCAGTATTTT.